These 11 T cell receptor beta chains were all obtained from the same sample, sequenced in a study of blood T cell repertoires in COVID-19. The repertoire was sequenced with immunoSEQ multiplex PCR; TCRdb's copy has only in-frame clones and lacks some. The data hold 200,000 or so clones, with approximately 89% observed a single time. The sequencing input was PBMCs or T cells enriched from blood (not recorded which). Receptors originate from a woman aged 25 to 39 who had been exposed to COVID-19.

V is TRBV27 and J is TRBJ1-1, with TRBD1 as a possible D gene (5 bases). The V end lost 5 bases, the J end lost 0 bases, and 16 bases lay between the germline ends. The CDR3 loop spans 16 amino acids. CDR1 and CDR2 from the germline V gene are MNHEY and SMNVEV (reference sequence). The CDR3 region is CASSPWGEAMNTEAFF. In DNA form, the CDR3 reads TGTGCCAGCAGTCCGTGGGGGGAGGCTATGAACACTGAAGCTTTCTTT.

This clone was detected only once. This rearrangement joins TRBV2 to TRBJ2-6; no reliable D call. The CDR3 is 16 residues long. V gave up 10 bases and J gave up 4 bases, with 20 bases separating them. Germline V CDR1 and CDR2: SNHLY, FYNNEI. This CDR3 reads CAISLQPSEGANVLTF. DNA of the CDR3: TGTGCCATCTCCCTCCAGCCATCGGAGGGGGCCAACGTCCTGACTTTC. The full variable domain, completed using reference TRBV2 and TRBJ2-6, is EPEVTQTPSHQVTQMGQEVILRCVPISNHLYFYWYRQILGQKVEFLVSFYNNEISEKSEIFDDQFSVERPDGSNFTLKIRSTKLEDSAMYFCAISLQPSEGANVLTFGAGSRLTVL.

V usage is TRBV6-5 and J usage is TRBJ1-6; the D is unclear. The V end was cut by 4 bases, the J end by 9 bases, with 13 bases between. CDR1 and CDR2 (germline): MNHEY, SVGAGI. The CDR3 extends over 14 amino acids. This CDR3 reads CASSSGLSGSPLHF. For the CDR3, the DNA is TGTGCCAGCAGTTCCGGGCTCAGCGGTTCACCCCTCCACTTT.

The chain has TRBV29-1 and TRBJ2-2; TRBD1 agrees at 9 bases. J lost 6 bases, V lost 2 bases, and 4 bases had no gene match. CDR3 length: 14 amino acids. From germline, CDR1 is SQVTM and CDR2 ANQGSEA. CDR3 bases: TGCAGCGTTGAAAGGGACAGGGTGTCCGGGGAGCTGTTTTTT. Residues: CSVERDRVSGELFF.

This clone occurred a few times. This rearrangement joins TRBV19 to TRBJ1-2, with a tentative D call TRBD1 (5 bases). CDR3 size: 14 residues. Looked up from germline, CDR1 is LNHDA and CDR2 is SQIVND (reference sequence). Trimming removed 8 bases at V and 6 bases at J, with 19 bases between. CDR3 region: CASRGAFFSDGYTF. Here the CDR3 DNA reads TGTGCCAGTCGCGGGGCTTTCTTTTCGGATGGCTACACCTTC.

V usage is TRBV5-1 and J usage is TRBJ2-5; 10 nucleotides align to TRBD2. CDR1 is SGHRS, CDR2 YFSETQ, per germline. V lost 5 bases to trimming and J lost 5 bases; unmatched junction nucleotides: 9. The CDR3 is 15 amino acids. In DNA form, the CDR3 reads TGCGCCAGCAGTCCCCTAGCGGGAGCGGGGGAGACCCAGTACTTC. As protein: CASSPLAGAGETQYF.

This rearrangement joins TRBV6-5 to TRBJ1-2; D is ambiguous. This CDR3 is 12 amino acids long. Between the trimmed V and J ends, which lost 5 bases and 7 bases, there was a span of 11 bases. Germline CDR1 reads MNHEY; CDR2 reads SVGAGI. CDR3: CASSPLRGGYTF. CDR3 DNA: TGTGCCAGCAGTCCGTTGAGAGGTGGCTACACCTTC.

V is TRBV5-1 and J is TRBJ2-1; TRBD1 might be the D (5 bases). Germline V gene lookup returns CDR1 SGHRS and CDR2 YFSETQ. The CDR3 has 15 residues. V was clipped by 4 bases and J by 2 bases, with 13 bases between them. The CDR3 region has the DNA TGCGCCAGCAGCAGTGGGGCTATTACCTACAATGAGCAGTTCTTC. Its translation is CASSSGAITYNEQFF.

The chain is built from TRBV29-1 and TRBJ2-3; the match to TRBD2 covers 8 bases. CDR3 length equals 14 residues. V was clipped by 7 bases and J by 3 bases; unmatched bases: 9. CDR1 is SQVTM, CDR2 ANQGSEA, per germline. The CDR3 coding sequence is TGCAGCGGGGAGACCGGGACTAGTACAGATACGCAGTATTTT. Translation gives CSGETGTSTDTQYF.

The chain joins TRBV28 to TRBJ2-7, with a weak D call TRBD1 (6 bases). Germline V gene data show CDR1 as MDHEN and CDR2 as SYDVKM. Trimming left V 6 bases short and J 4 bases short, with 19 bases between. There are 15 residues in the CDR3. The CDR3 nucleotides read TGTGCCAGCAGCCGAAATAAGGGACACCCATACGAGCAGTACTTC. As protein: CASSRNKGHPYEQYF. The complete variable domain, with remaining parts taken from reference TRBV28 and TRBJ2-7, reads DVKVTQSSRYLVKRTGEKVFLECVQDMDHENMFWYRQDPGLGLRLIYFSYDVKMKEKGDIPEGYSVSREKKERFSLILESASTNQTSMYLCASSRNKGHPYEQYFGPGTRLTVT.

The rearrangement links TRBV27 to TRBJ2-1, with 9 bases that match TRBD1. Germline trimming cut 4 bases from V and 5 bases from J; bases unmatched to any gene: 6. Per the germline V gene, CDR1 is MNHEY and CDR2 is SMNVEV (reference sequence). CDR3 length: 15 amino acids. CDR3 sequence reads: CASSYGTGSNNEQFF. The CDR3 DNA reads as TGTGCCAGCAGTTATGGGACAGGGAGTAACAATGAGCAGTTCTTC.